The present entry profiles one TCR beta chain with its context. Its antigen is undetermined. This CDR3 comprises 15 residues. CDR1 and CDR2 (germline): SGHAT, FQNNGV. After removal of 5 bases from V and 6 bases from J, the junction contained 11 bases not matched to a gene. These data originate in a study of shared clonotypes between healthy human individuals. Study findings and constraints: Generation of non-shared clonotypes was less probable than generation of clonotypes shared by all four donors.

Assay runs were performed at deep level. Only in-frame clones appear in the TCRdb table, and some are missing; sequencing was by immunoSEQ multiplex PCR. Here the sample spans approximately 720,000 clones, 55% to 75% being singletons. The V call is TRBV11-2, the J call TRBJ2-7, with 9 bases aligning to TRBD2. The TCR sequence derives from a woman in her 30s in good health. Specimen: memory CD4+ T cells sorted from blood. Subset of the sample: CD45RA-negative fraction. CDR3 DNA sequence: TGTGCCAGCAGCCCCGGAGTAGCGGGAGACCCCGAGCAGTACTTC. This encodes CASSPGVAGDPEQYF.